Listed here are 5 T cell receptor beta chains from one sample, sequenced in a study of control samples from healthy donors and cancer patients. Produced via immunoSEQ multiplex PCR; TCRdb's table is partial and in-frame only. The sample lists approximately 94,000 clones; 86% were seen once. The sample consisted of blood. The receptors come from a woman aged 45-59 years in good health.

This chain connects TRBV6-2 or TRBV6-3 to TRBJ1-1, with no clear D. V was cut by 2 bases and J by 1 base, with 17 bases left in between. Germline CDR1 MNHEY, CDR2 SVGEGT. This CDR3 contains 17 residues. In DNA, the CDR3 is TGTGCCAGCAGTTACGAGTCTTCGAACCCAGGGAACACTGAAGCTTTCTTT. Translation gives CASSYESSNPGNTEAFF.

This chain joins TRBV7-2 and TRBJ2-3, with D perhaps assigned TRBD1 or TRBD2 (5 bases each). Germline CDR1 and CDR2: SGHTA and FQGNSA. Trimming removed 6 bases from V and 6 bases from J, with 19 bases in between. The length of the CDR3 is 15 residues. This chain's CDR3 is CASSSYGGPMDTQYF. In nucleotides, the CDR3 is TGTGCCAGCAGTTCTTATGGGGGACCCATGGATACGCAGTATTTT. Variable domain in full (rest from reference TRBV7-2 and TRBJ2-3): GAGVSQSPSNKVTEKGKDVELRCDPISGHTALYWYRQSLGQGLEFLIYFQGNSAPDKSGLPSDRFSAERTGGSVSTLTIQRTQQEDSAVYLCASSSYGGPMDTQYFGPGTRLTVL.

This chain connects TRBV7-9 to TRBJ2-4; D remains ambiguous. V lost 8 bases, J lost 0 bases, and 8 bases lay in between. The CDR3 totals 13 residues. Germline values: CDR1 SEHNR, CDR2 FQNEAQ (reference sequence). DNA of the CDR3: TGTGCCAGCCAACAGCTAGCCAAAAACATTCAGTACTTC. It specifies CASQQLAKNIQYF.

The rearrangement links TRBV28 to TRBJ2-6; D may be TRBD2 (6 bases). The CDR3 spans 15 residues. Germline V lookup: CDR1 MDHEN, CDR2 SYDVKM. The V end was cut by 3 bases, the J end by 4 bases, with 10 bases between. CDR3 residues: CASSFGGEGANVLTF. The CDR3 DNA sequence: TGTGCCAGCAGTTTCGGGGGAGAGGGGGCCAACGTCCTGACTTTC.

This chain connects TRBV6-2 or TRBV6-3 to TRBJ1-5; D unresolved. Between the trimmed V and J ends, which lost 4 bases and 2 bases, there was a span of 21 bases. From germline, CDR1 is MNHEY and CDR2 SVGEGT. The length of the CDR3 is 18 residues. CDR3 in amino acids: CASSSGRADAPGNQPQHF. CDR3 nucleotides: TGTGCCAGCAGTTCCGGGCGGGCAGACGCTCCAGGCAATCAGCCCCAGCATTTT.